A selection of T cell receptor beta chains follows, all from one sample in a study of PD-L1 blockade in urothelial cancer. TCRdb's copy holds only in-frame clones and misses some; the assay was immunoSEQ multiplex PCR. The data contain more than 45,000 clones, approximately 77% of them singletons. This material consisted of PBMCs, taken around atezolizumab (anti-PD-L1) treatment. The receptors derive from a man in his 70s with urothelial cancer. CDR3s include the opening cysteine and the closing phenylalanine or tryptophan. The order of the fields is CDR3 protein, V gene.

CDR3aa: CASSVGTSGGAIDTQYF
v_gene: TRBV9

CDR3aa: CASSPPGGRALREQYF
v_gene: TRBV18

CDR3aa: CASSPQPRGPGNTIYF
v_gene: TRBV19

CDR3aa: CASSPRQGIQYGYTF
v_gene: TRBV7-8

CDR3aa: CASRLNRAGNTGELFF
v_gene: TRBV28

CDR3aa: CASRRMGDQPQHF
v_gene: TRBV28

CDR3aa: CASSPRSSSGSYNEQFF
v_gene: TRBV4-1

CDR3aa: CATTRDRGTDTQYF
v_gene: TRBV19

CDR3aa: CASSEPQPLQGSTAFF
v_gene: TRBV28

CDR3aa: CASSPGLAGETQYF
v_gene: TRBV4-2

CDR3aa: CASSQETGLLAGGYTF
v_gene: TRBV4-3

CDR3aa: CASSLEAGTQYF
v_gene: TRBV7-7

CDR3aa: CASSSDYGQVLPLHF
v_gene: TRBV27

CDR3aa: CASSAEVGTEAFF
v_gene: TRBV2

CDR3aa: CASSLGGTGWSEQFF
v_gene: TRBV5-1

CDR3aa: CSAGPRAPFF
v_gene: TRBV20-1

CDR3aa: CASRGQLNTEAFF
v_gene: TRBV2

CDR3aa: CASSASRGTEAFF
v_gene: TRBV6-4

CDR3aa: CASSPSLRQGVYNSPLHF
v_gene: TRBV7-6

CDR3aa: CASSLALDRVHEQFF
v_gene: TRBV7-2

CDR3aa: CASSFRTFGSDEQYF
v_gene: TRBV6-1

CDR3aa: CATSRDGTGGEKLFF
v_gene: TRBV15

CDR3aa: CASSQEDSRTDTQYF
v_gene: TRBV4-3

CDR3aa: CAMRYPGSEFF
v_gene: TRBV6-5

CDR3aa: CAIMDQGETTEAFF
v_gene: TRBV10-3

CDR3aa: CASSSRPPGPTLNTEAFF
v_gene: TRBV19

CDR3aa: CAWSAYGRGGTDTQYF
v_gene: TRBV30

CDR3aa: CASRGSGTTQETQYF
v_gene: TRBV5-1

CDR3aa: CASSPTGENYGYTF
v_gene: TRBV19

CDR3aa: CASSPWTGDYGYTF
v_gene: TRBV5-4

CDR3aa: CASGSSGGAYEQYF
v_gene: TRBV12-5

CDR3aa: CASSLVPAGRQETQYF
v_gene: TRBV28

CDR3aa: CASSLRDSGAEQFF
v_gene: TRBV7-2

CDR3aa: CASSIDGGFTSYEQYF
v_gene: TRBV19

CDR3aa: CASSQEPNFSYNEQFF
v_gene: TRBV4-2

CDR3aa: CASSTFGGDSAEQYF
v_gene: TRBV19

CDR3aa: CASSPENTGELFF
v_gene: TRBV2